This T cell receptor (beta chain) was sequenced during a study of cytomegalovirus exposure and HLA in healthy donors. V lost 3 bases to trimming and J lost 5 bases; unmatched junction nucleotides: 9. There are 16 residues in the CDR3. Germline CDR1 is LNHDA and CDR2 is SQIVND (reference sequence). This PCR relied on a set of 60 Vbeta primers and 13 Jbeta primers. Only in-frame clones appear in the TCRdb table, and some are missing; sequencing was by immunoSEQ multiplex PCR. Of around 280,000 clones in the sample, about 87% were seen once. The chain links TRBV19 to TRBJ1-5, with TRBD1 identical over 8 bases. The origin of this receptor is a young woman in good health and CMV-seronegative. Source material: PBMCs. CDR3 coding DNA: TGTGCCAGTAGTATCTCCTGGACAGGGCCAGATCAGCCCCAGCATTTT. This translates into CASSISWTGPDQPQHF. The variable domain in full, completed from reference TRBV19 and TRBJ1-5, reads DGGITQSPKYLFRKEGQNVTLSCEQNLNHDAMYWYRQDPGQGLRLIYYSQIVNDFQKGDIAEGYSVSREKKESFPLTVTSAQKNPTAFYLCASSISWTGPDQPQHFGDGTRLSIL.